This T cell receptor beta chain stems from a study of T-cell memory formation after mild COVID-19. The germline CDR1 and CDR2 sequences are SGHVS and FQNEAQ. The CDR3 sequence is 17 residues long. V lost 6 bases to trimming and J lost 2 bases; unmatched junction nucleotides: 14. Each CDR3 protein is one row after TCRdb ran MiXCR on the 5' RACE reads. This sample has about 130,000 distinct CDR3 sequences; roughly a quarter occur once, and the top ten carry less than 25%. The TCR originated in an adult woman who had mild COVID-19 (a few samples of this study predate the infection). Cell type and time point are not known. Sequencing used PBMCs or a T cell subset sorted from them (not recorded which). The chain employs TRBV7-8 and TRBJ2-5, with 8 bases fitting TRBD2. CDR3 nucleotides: TGTGCCAGCAGTCAAATAGCGGCTAGCGGGCTTCAAGAGACCCAGTACTTC. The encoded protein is CASSQIAASGLQETQYF. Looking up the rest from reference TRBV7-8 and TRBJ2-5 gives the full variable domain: GAGVSQSPRYKVAKRGQDVALRCDPISGHVSLFWYQQALGQGPEFLTYFQNEAQLDKSGLPSDRFFAERPEGSVSTLKIQRTQQEDSAVYLCASSQIAASGLQETQYFGPGTRLLVL.